The rows below give T cell receptor beta chains drawn from one sample of a study of immune heterogeneity within non-small cell lung tumors. TCRdb re-derived calls from the multiplex PCR reads in MiXCR, one entry per CDR3 protein. The sample shows around 15,000 distinct CDR3 sequences, more than 30% of them seen only once. Sequenced: lung tumor tissue. These receptors were obtained from a woman aged 50 to 60 with non-small cell lung cancer. Both conserved end residues are part of each CDR3. Fields, in order: D gene, clone size, V gene, J gene, CDR3 length, CDR3 protein, CDR3 DNA. D genes are given only for firm matches. Size is stated for part of the rows, as once, few or many counts, or as a class when the clone is expanded.

TRBD2	few	TRBV3-1	TRBJ2-1	17	CASSHPLLAGGSRAQFF	TGTGCCAGCAGCCACCCGTTACTAGCGGGAGGGTCGCGGGCGCAGTTCTTC
-	many	TRBV14	TRBJ1-3	15	CASSPLFVPGNTIYF	TGTGCCAGCAGCCCGTTGTTCGTACCGGGAAACACCATATATTTT
-	few	TRBV24-1	TRBJ2-7	13	CATSAHGSYEQYF	TGTGCCACCAGTGCCCACGGCTCCTACGAGCAGTACTTC
-	many	TRBV14	TRBJ2-5	12	CASSQKDMTQYF	TGTGCCAGCAGCCAAAAAGATATGACCCAGTACTTC
-	-	TRBV11-2	TRBJ1-2	14	CASTLVSQRDGYTF	TGTGCCAGCACCTTAGTATCTCAGAGGGATGGCTACACCTTC
-	-	TRBV4-1	TRBJ2-7	15	CASSQDITSPWEQYF	TGCGCCAGCAGCCAAGATATTACTAGCCCGTGGGAGCAGTACTTC
-	medium-sized	TRBV30	TRBJ1-1	15	CAWSVIAGQNTEAFF	TGTGCCTGGAGTGTAATTGCTGGACAGAACACTGAAGCTTTCTTT
-	-	TRBV30	TRBJ1-1	12	CAWSPDRSEAFF	TGTGCCTGGAGTCCCGACAGGTCTGAAGCTTTCTTT
-	-	TRBV3-1	TRBJ2-3	15	CASSQDPNELDTQYF	TGTGCCAGCAGCCAAGACCCGAACGAGCTGGATACGCAGTATTTT
TRBD1	few	TRBV12-3/TRBV12-4	TRBJ1-6	13	CASRGTGFSPLHF	TGTGCCAGCAGGGGGACAGGGTTTTCACCCCTCCACTTT
-	medium-sized	TRBV20-1	TRBJ1-1	12	CSASRLNTEAFF	TGCAGTGCTAGTAGACTGAACACTGAAGCTTTCTTT
-	many	TRBV15	TRBJ1-1	16	CATSRGGGGAGTEAFF	TGTGCCACCAGCAGGGGGGGCGGGGGCGCTGGCACTGAAGCTTTCTTT
-	-	TRBV20-1	TRBJ1-1	14	CSANPSGGNTEAFF	TGCAGTGCTAACCCAAGCGGGGGGAACACTGAAGCTTTCTTT
TRBD2	many	TRBV11-3	TRBJ2-1	16	CASSLKRGVSYNEQFF	TGTGCCAGCAGCTTGAAGCGGGGGGTCTCTTACAATGAGCAGTTCTTC
TRBD2	-	TRBV5-1	TRBJ2-3	19	CASSPGTSGSRRGTDTQYF	TGCGCCAGCAGCCCAGGGACTAGCGGGAGCCGTCGGGGCACAGATACGCAGTATTTT
-	many	TRBV20-1	TRBJ2-7	14	CSAISLASPYEQYF	TGCAGTGCTATTTCCCTGGCTTCTCCCTACGAGCAGTACTTC
-	many	TRBV28	TRBJ2-3	17	CASSSGGSRRGTDTQYF	TGTGCCAGCAGTTCTGGCGGGTCTCGGCGAGGAACAGATACGCAGTATTTT
-	-	TRBV27	TRBJ2-7	17	CASSPTLARDGSYEQYF	TGTGCCAGCAGTCCTACTCTGGCTCGGGACGGCTCCTACGAGCAGTACTTC
-	-	TRBV4-2	TRBJ1-5	16	CASSQGAGDQAQPQHF	TGTGCCAGCAGCCAAGGGGCAGGGGACCAAGCTCAGCCCCAGCATTTT
-	many	TRBV6-1	TRBJ2-1	14	CASGDGSSYNEQFF	TGTGCCAGCGGGGACGGAAGCTCCTACAATGAGCAGTTCTTC
-	-	TRBV30	TRBJ1-6	13	CAWSQGFNSPLHF	TGTGCCTGGAGTCAGGGGTTCAATTCACCCCTCCACTTT
TRBD1	-	TRBV7-3	TRBJ1-6	18	CASSLKVVWTGYNSPLHF	TGTGCCAGCAGCTTAAAGGTGGTGTGGACAGGGTATAATTCACCCCTCCACTTT
-	-	TRBV20-1	TRBJ2-1	10	CSARLVEQFF	TGCAGTGCTCGACTAGTTGAGCAGTTCTTC
-	medium-sized	TRBV20-1	TRBJ1-5	15	CSAKEVKNSNQPQHF	TGCAGTGCGAAGGAGGTTAAGAATAGCAATCAGCCCCAGCATTTT
TRBD2	many	TRBV24-1	TRBJ2-1	17	CATRGQGLAGGLNEQFF	TGTGCCACCAGGGGACAGGGACTAGCGGGAGGGTTGAATGAGCAGTTCTTC
-	many	TRBV11-2	TRBJ2-2	13	CASTRGATGELFF	TGTGCCAGCACCAGGGGGGCCACCGGGGAGCTGTTTTTT
-	-	TRBV5-1	TRBJ1-2	23	CASSPGQGTYNEQFFGPGSDYTF	-
-	many	TRBV2	TRBJ2-7	13	CASSVKGPYEQYF	TGTGCCAGCAGTGTGAAGGGACCCTACGAGCAGTACTTC
-	-	TRBV20-1	TRBJ1-1	14	CSARSLWGNTEAFF	TGCAGTGCTAGATCTTTGTGGGGGAACACTGAAGCTTTCTTT